This section outlines one T cell receptor beta chain sequence together with its context. Its antigen remains unknown. Produced via immunoSEQ multiplex PCR; TCRdb's table is partial and in-frame only. Of 40,000 to 60,000 clones listed, around 84% were seen once; the top ten hold under 2.5%. Excluded were patients having autoimmune disease history or systemic immunosuppression. These data are taken from a study of OX40 agonist ivuxolimab in advanced cancers. The overall study: Patients were dosed intravenously with ivuxolimab at 0.01 to 10 mg/kg every 2 weeks. Those treated in dose escalation had hepatocellular carcinoma, melanoma, renal cell cancer or head and neck cancer. Study findings and constraints: At 0.1 to 3.0 mg/kg and by week 6, clonal expansion occurred in CD4+ and CD8+ blood T cells.

Per germline, CDR1 KGHSH and CDR2 LQKENI. V was pared by 1 base and J by 3 bases, with 5 bases of the junction left unmatched. The CDR3 covers 16 residues. Sequenced here: CD4+ or CD8+ T cells sorted from blood, sampled in a trial of the OX40 agonist ivuxolimab. This TCR was sampled from an adult with an advanced solid tumor such as melanoma, head and neck, liver or kidney cancer. J is TRBJ2-3 and V is TRBV18, with 9 positions matching TRBD1. The CDR3, as DNA: TGTGCCAGCTCACCACAGGGACAGGGCAGGACAGATACGCAGTATTTT. Amino acids: CASSPQGQGRTDTQYF.